This T cell receptor (beta chain) was sequenced for a study of CD8 T cells in ankylosing spondylitis. Study-wide results and caveats: It was reported that disease-linked clones were significantly enriched in matched ankylosing spondylitis synovial fluid. Blood of patients with ankylosing spondylitis appeared to be characterized by a TCR beta motif of several highly homologous variants.

From the 5' RACE reads, TCRdb called clonotypes with MiXCR, one entry per CDR3 protein. This repertoire shows about 240,000 distinct CDR3 sequences, 7.5% to 9% found once; its top ten account for approximately 6.2%. This clonotype was observed many times. Its antigen is not identified. The V gene's germline CDR1 is SGHDN and CDR2 FVKESK. V was pared by 3 bases and J by 0 bases, with 9 bases between. The CDR3 length is 15 residues. Sequencing input: blood, either unsorted or a sorted T cell fraction (not recorded which). This receptor was identified in a male donor with ankylosing spondylitis or in good health (not recorded which). The J gene is TRBJ2-1, the V gene TRBV14; no clear D. This chain's CDR3 is CASSHTPGSYNEQFF. The CDR3 bases are TGTGCCAGCAGCCATACCCCGGGCTCCTACAATGAGCAGTTCTTC.